Included here is one T cell receptor beta chain sequence, with context. This clonotype was observed a few times. Its antigen has not been determined. The record has no base qualities; no much larger clone is one base away. CDR1 and CDR2 are drawn from the germline V gene: KGHSH, LQKENI. The CDR3 numbers 15 residues from cysteine through phenylalanine. Only the CDR3 DNA stays, 45 bases, in frame from base 1. V lost 8 bases and J lost 5 bases, and the count of bases not matched to a germline gene is 10. Hyperthyroidism patients were newly diagnosed, with disease duration under 2 months, and aged 18 to 65 years. Patients with uncontrolled infections, other autoimmune diseases, pregnancy or lactation were excluded. Clinical symptoms, serum thyroxine and TRAb, thyroid ultrasound, and orbital computed tomography formed the basis for the diagnoses. Blood from progressor patients was drawn when they were first diagnosed with hyperthyroidism, before any ophthalmopathy symptoms appeared. PBMCs were isolated from about 9.1 ml of fresh peripheral blood by Ficoll-Paque density gradient centrifugation. Progressor patients were defined as those initially diagnosed with Graves' hyperthyroidism in whom ophthalmopathy developed during follow-up. Total RNA was extracted with Trizol reagent, and quality was checked on an Agilent 2100 Bioanalyzer.

This specimen belongs to a study of T cells in Graves' hyperthyroidism and ophthalmopathy (dated by TCRdb to between 2018 and 2020). Describing the broader study: Peripheral blood was collected at initial diagnosis, before any treatment. A discovery cohort of roughly 100 patients, fewer than 50 with Graves' ophthalmopathy and approximately 60 with stable Graves' hyperthyroidism, was used to find distinguishing TCR V-J signatures. After blood sampling, hyperthyroidism patients were treated with methimazole at a starting dose of 30 mg daily, and ophthalmopathy patients were treated with high-dose intravenous methylprednisolone. The paper reports TCR Vbeta CDR3 sequencing of over 130 peripheral blood samples: some 44 ophthalmopathy, fewer than 80 hyperthyroidism and approximately 17 progressor patients. The study also compared thyroid tissue and blood T-cell repertoires from roughly six Graves' hyperthyroidism patients. Whether ophthalmopathy could be predicted prospectively was tested in an independent validation cohort made up of roughly 20 hyperthyroidism patients plus 17 patients who later progressed to ophthalmopathy. The roughly 100 discovery patients were randomly divided into training and test sets at a 7:3 ratio. Broader findings and caveats from the paper: Ophthalmopathy was separated from stable hyperthyroidism by a 13 V-J signature model, with 85% to 90% sensitivity and around 81% specificity obtained in cross-validation and 80%/75% obtained in testing. Sample size was not statistically predetermined, and blinding of investigators to group allocation was not performed. During validation, the model predicted progression to ophthalmopathy a median of around six months ahead of onset, with around 70% sensitivity and around 72% specificity. Blood samples also contained most of the expanded thyroid clonotypes (frequency above 0.001), which suggests that blood repertoires may reflect thyroid immune responses.

The TCR beta CDR3 regions were amplified from RNA transcripts. A first-round RT-PCR of the TCR CDR3 used the HTBI primer set with the Qiagen OneStep RT-PCR kit. The libraries were constructed in a second round of multiplex PCR and then size-selected and purified. The libraries were sequenced on an Illumina HiSeq2000 using paired-end 100 bp reads. The paper's data handling went like this. SOAPnuke was used to process the raw data, with reads discarded if the reads contained adapters or uncalled bases, had a mean Phred below 15, or lacked an exact constant-primer or identifier match. High-quality paired reads were merged with COPE v1.2.5, and unique nucleotide sequences were defined as clonotypes. MiTCR v1.1 was used to align the clonotypes against IMGT TRBV, TRBD and TRBJ reference segments. The analysis was restricted to V-J combinations with a frequency above 0.0001, which together covered about 99% of the repertoires. A TCS score was defined as the ratio between F50 (clonal expansion) and ExV (chaos), using BLOSUM62-based TCRdist between CDR3 peptides within each V-J. Welch's t-statistics and random forest reduced around 520 V-J features to 10 to 15, which were used in a naive Bayes classifier (R e1071). The public reads were reanalyzed by TCRdb: fastp trimming at Q25, MiXCR alignment, in-frame beta chains only. CDR3 protein duplicates are merged, each entry listing the most common genes and DNA. Clone size and V and J calls follow TCRdb, not the original study. The sample table contains about 290,000 distinct CDR3 sequences; only one count was recorded for 13% of them. The leading ten clones occupy almost 8% of the sample.

This TCR came from a woman under 40 with Graves' hyperthyroidism that later progressed to Graves' ophthalmopathy. The specimen sequenced was blood. The chain was built from TRBV18 and TRBJ2-7; 12 junctional bases match TRBD2. The CDR3 reads CASSYSSGRGDEQYF. The nucleotides read TGTGCCAGCAGTTACTCTAGCGGGAGGGGCGACGAGCAGTACTTC.